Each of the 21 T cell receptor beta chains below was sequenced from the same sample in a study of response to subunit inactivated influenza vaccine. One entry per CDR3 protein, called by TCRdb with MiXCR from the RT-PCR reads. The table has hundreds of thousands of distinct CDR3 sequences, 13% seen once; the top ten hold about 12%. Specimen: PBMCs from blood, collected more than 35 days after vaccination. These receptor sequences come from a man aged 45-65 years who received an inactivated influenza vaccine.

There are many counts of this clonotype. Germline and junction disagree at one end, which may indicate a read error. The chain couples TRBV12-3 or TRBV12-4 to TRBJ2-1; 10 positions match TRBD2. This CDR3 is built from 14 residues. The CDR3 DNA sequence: TGTGCCAGCAGTCTAGCGGGAGCTCGTGGTGAGCAGTTCTTC. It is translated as CASSLAGARGEQFF.

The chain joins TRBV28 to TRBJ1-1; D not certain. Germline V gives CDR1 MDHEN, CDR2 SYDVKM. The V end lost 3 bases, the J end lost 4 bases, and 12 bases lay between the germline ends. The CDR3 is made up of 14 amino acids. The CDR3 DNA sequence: TGTGCCAGCAGTTTTCGCGGAGAGGGCACTGAAGCTTTCTTT. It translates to CASSFRGEGTEAFF.

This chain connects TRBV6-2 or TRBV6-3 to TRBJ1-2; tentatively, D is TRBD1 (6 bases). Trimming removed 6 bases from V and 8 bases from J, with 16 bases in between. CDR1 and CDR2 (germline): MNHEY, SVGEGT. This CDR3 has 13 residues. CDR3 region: CASSPVQGGGYTF. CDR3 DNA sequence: TGTGCCAGCAGCCCAGTACAGGGAGGCGGCTACACCTTC.

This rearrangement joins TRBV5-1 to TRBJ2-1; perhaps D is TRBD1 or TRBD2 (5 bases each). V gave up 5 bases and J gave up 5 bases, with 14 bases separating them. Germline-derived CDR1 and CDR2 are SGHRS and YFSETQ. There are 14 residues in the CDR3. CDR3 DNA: TGCGCCAGCAGTAGGGGACCAGTGGACAATGAGCAGTTCTTC. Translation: CASSRGPVDNEQFF.

In DNA, the CDR3 is TGTGCCAGTAGTTTAACTCGCAGACCTAGCACAGATACGCAGTATTTT. Encoded protein: CASSLTRRPSTDTQYF. The rearrangement joins TRBV19 to TRBJ2-3, with unresolved D. Germline CDR1 and CDR2: LNHDA and SQIVND (reference sequence). CDR3 size: 16 residues. V was pared by 5 bases and J by 0 bases, with 15 bases between.

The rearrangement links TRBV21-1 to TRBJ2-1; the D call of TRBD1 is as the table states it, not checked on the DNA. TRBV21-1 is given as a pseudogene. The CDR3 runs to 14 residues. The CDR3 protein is CASSKGQDGDEQFF. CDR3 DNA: TGTGCCAGCAGCAAGGGGCAGGACGGTGATGAGCAGTTCTTC.

CDR3 in amino acids: CASSLGGGGASDTQYF. The CDR3 bases are TGTGCCAGCAGCTTAGGTGGCGGGGGGGCCTCAGATACGCAGTATTTT. The rearrangement links TRBV7-2 to TRBJ2-3, with 9 bases aligning to TRBD2. The CDR3 length is 16 residues. Germline V gives CDR1 SGHTA, CDR2 FQGNSA. V lost 1 base to trimming and J lost 4 bases; unmatched junction nucleotides: 6.

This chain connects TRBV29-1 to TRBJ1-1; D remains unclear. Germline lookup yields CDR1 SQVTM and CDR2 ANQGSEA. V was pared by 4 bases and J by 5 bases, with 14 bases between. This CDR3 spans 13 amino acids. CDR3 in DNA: TGCAGCGTTGGAGGGAAATATGGAACTGAAGCTTTCTTT. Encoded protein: CSVGGKYGTEAFF.

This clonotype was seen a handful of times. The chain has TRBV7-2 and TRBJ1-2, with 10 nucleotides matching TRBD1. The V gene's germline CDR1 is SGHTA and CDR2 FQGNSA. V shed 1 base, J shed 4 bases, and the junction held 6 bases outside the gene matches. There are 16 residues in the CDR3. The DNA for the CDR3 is TGTGCCAGCAGCTTAGGACAGGGGGCTTCTAGCTATGGCTACACCTTC. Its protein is CASSLGQGASSYGYTF.

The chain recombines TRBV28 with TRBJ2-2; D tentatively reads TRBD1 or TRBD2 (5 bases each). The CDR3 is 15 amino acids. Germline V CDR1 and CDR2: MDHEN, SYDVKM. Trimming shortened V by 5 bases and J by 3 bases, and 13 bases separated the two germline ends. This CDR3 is CASSLTGTDTGELFF. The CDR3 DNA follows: TGTGCCAGCAGTCTGACCGGGACCGACACCGGGGAGCTGTTTTTT.

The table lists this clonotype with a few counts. CDR3 nucleotides: TGCAGCGTGGGACCGAGCTTAGATACGCAGTATTTT. This sequence encodes CSVGPSLDTQYF. The J gene is TRBJ2-3, the V gene TRBV29-1; D could derive from TRBD1 or TRBD2 (5 bases each). The CDR3 is made up of 12 amino acids. Per the germline V gene, CDR1 is SQVTM and CDR2 is ANQGSEA. V dropped 6 bases and J dropped 5 bases, with 12 bases sitting between them.

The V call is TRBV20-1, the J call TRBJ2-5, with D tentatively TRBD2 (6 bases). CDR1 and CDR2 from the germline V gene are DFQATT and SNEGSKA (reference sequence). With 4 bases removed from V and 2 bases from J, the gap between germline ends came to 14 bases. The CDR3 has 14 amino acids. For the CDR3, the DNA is TGCAGTGCTACCTCCCTGGAGGGGCAAGAGACCCAGTACTTC. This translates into CSATSLEGQETQYF.

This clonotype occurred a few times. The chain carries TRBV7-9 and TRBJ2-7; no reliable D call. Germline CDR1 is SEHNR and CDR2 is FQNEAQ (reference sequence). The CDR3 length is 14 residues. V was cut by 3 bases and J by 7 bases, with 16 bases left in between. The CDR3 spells CASSFPWPRMEQYF. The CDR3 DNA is TGTGCCAGCAGCTTCCCATGGCCCCGTATGGAGCAGTACTTC.

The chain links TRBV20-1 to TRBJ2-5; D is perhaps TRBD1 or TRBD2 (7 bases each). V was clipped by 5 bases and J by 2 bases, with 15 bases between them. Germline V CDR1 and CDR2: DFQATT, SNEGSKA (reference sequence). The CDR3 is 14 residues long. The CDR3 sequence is CSAYRGGGQETQYF. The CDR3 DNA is TGCAGTGCTTACAGGGGAGGGGGTCAAGAGACCCAGTACTTC.

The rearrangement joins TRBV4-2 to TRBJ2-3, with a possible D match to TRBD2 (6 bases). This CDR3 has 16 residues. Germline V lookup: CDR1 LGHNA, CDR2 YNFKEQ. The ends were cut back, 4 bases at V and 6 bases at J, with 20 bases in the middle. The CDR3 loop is CASSLNLARGMDTQYF. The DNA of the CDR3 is TGTGCCAGCAGCCTGAACCTAGCGCGGGGAATGGATACGCAGTATTTT.

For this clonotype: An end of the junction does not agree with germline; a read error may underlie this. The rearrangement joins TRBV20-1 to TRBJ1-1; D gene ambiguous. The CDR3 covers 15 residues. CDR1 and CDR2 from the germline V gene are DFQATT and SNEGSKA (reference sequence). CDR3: CSARDPGRRNAEAFF. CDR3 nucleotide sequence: TGCAGTGCTAGAGATCCAGGACGAAGGAACGCTGAAGCTTTCTTT.

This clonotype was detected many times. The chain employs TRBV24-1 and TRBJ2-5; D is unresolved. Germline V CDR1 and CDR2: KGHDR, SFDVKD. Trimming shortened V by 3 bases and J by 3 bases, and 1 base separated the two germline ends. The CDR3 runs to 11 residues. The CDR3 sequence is CATSDKETQYF. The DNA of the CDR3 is TGTGCCACCAGTGATAAAGAGACCCAGTACTTC.

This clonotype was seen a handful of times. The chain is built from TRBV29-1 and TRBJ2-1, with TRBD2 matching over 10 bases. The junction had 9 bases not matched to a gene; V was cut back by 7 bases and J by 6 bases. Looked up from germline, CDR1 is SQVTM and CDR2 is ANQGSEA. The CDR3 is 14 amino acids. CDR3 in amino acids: CSGLKREGLNEQFF. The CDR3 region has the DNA TGCAGCGGACTTAAGCGGGAGGGCCTCAATGAGCAGTTCTTC.

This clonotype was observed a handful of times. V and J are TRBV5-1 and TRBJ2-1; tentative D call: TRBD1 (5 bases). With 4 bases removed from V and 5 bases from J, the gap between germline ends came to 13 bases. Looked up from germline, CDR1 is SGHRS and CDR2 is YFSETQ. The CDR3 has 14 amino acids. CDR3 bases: TGCGCCAGCAGCCGCCTGGACACTCACAATGAGCAGTTCTTC. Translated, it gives CASSRLDTHNEQFF. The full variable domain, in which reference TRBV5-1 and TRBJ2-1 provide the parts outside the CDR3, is KAGVTQTPRYLIKTRGQQVTLSCSPISGHRSVSWYQQTPGQGLQFLFEYFSETQRNKGNFPGRFSGRQFSNSRSEMNVSTLELGDSALYLCASSRLDTHNEQFFGPGTRLTVL.

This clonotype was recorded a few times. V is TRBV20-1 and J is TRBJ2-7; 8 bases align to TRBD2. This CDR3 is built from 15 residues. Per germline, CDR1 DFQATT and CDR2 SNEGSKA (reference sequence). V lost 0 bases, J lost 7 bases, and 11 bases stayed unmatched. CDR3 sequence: CSARDPGVAGREQYF. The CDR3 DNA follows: TGCAGTGCTAGAGATCCCGGGGTAGCGGGGCGTGAGCAGTACTTC.

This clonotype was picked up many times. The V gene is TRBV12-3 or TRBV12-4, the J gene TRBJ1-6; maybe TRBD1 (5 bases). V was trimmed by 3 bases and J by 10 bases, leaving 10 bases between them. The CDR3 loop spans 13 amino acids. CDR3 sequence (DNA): TGTGCCAGCAGTTTTAGGGGATTCTCACCCCTCCACTTT. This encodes CASSFRGFSPLHF.